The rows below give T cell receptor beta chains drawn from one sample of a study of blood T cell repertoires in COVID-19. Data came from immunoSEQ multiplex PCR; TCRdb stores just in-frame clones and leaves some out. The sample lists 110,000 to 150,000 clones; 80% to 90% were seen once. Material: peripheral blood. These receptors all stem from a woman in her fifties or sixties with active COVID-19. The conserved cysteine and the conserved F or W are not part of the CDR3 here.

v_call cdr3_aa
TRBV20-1 SASEGLAGGRSSYEQY
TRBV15 ATSRPGLWGSYNEQF
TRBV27 ASSLFLGGESEQY
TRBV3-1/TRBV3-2 ASSQDPGGGYGYT
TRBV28 ASSTTPGQAAF
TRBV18 ASSYLDSNNQPQH
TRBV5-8 ASSPDRTYNEQF
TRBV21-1 EPRGEKDQPQH
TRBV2 ASKGAENSPLH
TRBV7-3 ASSSGLYNEQF
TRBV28 ASREGWAKNIQY
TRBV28 ASTRAGTAKNIQY
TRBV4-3 ASSQVPQGAATNEKLF
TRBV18 ASSKTGQGTGANVLT
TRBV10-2 ASSEWRAGELF
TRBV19 ASSIGTGGAGANVLT
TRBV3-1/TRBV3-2 ASSQSGAGPDTQY
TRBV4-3 ASSQEPGEGTGELF
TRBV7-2 ASSRVDSYEQF
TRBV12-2 ASRLLDRGITEAF
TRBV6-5 ASSWDRGGEKLF
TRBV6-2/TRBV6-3 ASSRSYSYEQY
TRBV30 AWTTTGTSNEKLF
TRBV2 ASREADRALGGYT
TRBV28 ASGLSYPSLAGGRHEQY
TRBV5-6 ASSLTGVTDTQY
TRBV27 ASSRGGGTIPSYEQY
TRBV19 ASSMAQTFAGQPQH
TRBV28 ASSPTQGSQPQH
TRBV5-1 ASSFRLGETQY
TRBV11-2 ASMQEPGGYEQY
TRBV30 ASGRGRAGGRSYNEQF
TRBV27 ASSFGTGGLYGYT
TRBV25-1 ASSERRSSTDTQY
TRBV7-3 ASSQQENTEAF
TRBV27 ASSLGQGWHEQY
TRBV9 ASSAGDRVNSPLH
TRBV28 ASSSRPSRGGYT
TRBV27 ASSPSRGDTQY
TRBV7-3 ASSPHRRGNSPYNEQF
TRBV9 ATGTGTSPYNEQF
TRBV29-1 SASGQGFYEQY
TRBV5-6 ASSGWTSGSWAGELF
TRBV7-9 ASSFGGVDNEQF
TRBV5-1 ASSLEGVQPQH
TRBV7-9 ASSYTDSYNEQF